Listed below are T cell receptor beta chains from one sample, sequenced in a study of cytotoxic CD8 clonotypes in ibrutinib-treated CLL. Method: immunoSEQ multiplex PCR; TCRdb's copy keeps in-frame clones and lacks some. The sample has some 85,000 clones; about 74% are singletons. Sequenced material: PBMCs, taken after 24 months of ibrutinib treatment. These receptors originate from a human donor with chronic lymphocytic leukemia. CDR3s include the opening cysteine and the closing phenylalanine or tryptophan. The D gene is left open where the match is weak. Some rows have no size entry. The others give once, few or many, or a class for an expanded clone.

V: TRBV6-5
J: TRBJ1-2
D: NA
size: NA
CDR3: CASSRVGNYGYTF
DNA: TGTGCCAGCAGCAGGGTGGGTAACTATGGCTACACCTTC

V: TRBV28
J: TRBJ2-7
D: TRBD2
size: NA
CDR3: CASSGRLAGVYEQYF
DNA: TGTGCCAGCAGTGGGAGACTAGCGGGAGTCTACGAGCAGTACTTC

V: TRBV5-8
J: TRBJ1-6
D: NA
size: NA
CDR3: CASSLGGGRSSPLHF
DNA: TGTGCCAGCAGCTTAGGTGGGGGGCGAAGTTCACCCCTCCACTTT

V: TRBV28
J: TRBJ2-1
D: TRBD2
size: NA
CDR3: CASSSPSLAGMGNEQFF
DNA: TGTGCCAGCAGTTCCCCATCACTAGCGGGAATGGGTAATGAGCAGTTCTTC

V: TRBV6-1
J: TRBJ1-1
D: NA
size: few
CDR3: CASRARRADGTEAFF
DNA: TGTGCCAGCAGAGCGAGGAGGGCCGATGGCACTGAAGCTTTCTTT

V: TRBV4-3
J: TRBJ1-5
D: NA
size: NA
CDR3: CASSQDRRYSNQPQHF
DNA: TGCGCCAGCAGCCAAGATCGCAGATATAGCAATCAGCCCCAGCATTTT

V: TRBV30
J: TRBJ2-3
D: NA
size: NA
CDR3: CAWTQRRADTQYF
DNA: TGTGCCTGGACTCAGCGAAGGGCAGATACGCAGTATTTT

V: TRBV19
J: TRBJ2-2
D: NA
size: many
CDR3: CASSIVSGRTGELFF
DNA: TGTGCCAGTAGTATAGTGTCAGGGCGCACCGGGGAGCTGTTTTTT

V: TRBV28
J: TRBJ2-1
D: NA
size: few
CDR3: CASRPGPLGNEQFF
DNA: TGTGCCAGCAGGCCCGGACCACTTGGCAATGAGCAGTTCTTC

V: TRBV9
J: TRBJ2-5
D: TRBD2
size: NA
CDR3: CASSPRLAGGISQETQYF
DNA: TGTGCCAGCAGCCCGAGACTAGCGGGGGGAATATCACAAGAGACCCAGTACTTC

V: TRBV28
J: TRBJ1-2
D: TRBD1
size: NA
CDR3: CASVRGQGNYYGYTF
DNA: TGTGCCAGCGTCCGGGGACAGGGTAATTACTATGGCTACACCTTC

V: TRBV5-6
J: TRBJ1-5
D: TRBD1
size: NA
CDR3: CASTGQGKNQPQHF
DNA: TGTGCCAGCACCGGACAGGGCAAAAATCAGCCCCAGCATTTT

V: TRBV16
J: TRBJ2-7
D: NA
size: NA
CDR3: CASSRFSSVLGEQYF
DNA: TGTGCCAGCAGCCGGTTCTCCTCCGTTTTAGGGGAGCAGTACTTC

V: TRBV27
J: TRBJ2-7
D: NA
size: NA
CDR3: CASSLISESEQYF
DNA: TGTGCCAGCAGTTTAATCAGTGAAAGCGAGCAGTACTTC

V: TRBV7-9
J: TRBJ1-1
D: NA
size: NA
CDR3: CASSPSGGEAFF
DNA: TGTGCCAGCAGTCCAAGTGGGGGTGAAGCTTTCTTT

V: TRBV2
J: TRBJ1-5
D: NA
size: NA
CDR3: CASLRDRTLNQPQHF
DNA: TGTGCCAGCCTTCGAGACAGGACCCTCAATCAGCCCCAGCATTTT

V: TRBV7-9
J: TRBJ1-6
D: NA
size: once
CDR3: CASSPSGTDRIHF
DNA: TGTGCCAGCAGCCCCTCGGGGACCGACCGCATCCACTTT

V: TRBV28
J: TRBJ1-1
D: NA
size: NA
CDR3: CASYQQGNTEAFF
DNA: TGTGCCAGCTATCAACAGGGAAACACTGAAGCTTTCTTT

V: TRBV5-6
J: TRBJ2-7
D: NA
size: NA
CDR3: CASSFRLTGFYEQYF
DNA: TGTGCCAGCAGCTTCCGACTCACTGGGTTTTACGAGCAGTACTTC

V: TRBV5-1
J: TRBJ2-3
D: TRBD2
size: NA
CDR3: CASSTGLAGGLFTDTQYF
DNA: TGCGCCAGCAGCACAGGACTAGCGGGAGGCTTATTCACAGATACGCAGTATTTT

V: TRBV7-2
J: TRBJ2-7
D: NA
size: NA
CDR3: CASSPAPGQGSSYEQYF
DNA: TGTGCCAGCAGCCCGGCCCCGGGCCAGGGTAGCTCCTACGAGCAGTACTTC

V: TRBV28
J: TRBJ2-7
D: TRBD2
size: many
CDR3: CASSSGGGSYEQYF
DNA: TGTGCCAGCAGTTCCGGGGGGGGCTCCTACGAGCAGTACTTC

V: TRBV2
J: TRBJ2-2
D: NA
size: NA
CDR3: CASSDRVENTGELFF
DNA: TGTGCCAGCAGTGACAGGGTGGAAAACACCGGGGAGCTGTTTTTT

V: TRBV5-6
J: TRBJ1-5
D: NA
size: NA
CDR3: CASSLAGQGENQPQHF
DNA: TGTGCCAGCAGCTTGGCCGGGCAGGGTGAAAATCAGCCCCAGCATTTT

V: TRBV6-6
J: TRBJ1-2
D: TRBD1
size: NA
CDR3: CASSYSRDSGSGYTF
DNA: TGTGCCAGCAGTTACTCTCGGGACAGCGGCTCTGGCTACACCTTC

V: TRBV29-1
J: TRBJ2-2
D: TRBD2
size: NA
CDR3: CSVTSAYTGELFF
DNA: TGCAGCGTCACTAGCGCTTACACCGGGGAGCTGTTTTTT

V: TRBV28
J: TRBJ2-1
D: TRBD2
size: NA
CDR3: CASSWTSGDSRYNEQFF
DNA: TGTGCCAGCAGTTGGACTAGCGGGGACTCGAGGTACAATGAGCAGTTCTTC

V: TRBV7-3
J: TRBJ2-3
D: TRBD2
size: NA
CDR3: CASSLMPLAGDTVGTQYF
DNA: TGTGCCAGCAGCTTAATGCCCCTAGCGGGGGACACGGTGGGTACGCAGTATTTT

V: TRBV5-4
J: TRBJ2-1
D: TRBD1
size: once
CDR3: CASSLGQGYEQFF
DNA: TGTGCCAGCAGCCTGGGACAGGGCTATGAGCAGTTCTTC

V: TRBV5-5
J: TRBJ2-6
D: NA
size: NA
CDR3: CASSLASPGAYVPGANVLTF
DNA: TGTGCCAGCAGCTTGGCCTCCCCAGGGGCGTACGTTCCTGGGGCCAACGTCCTGACTTTC

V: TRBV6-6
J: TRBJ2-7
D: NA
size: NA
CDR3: CASSLFIGGMSYEQYF
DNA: TGTGCCAGCAGTTTATTCATCGGGGGCATGTCCTACGAGCAGTACTTC

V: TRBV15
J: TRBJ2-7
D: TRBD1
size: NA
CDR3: CATSRDRAREQYF
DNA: TGTGCCACCAGCAGGGACAGGGCCCGCGAGCAGTACTTC

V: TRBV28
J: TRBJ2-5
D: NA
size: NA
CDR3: CASSEGREETQYF
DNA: TGTGCCAGCAGCGAGGGACGGGAAGAGACCCAGTACTTC

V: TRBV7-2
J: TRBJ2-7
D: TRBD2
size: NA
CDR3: CASSLAFGGRAYEQYF
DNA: TGTGCCAGCAGCTTAGCGTTTGGCGGGAGGGCCTACGAGCAGTACTTC

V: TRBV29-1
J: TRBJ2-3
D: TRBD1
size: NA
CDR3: CSVVDRGIADTQYF
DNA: TGCAGCGTCGTAGACAGGGGTATTGCAGATACGCAGTATTTT

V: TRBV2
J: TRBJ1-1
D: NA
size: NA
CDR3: CASTVLNTEAFF
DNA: TGTGCCAGCACGGTCTTGAACACTGAAGCTTTCTTT

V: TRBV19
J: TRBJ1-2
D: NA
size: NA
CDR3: CASSPTGPSNYGYTF
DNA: TGTGCCAGTAGTCCGACAGGTCCGTCTAACTATGGCTACACCTTC

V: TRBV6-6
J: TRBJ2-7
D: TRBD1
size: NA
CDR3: CASRPSDRASYEQYF
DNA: TGTGCCAGCAGACCCTCGGACAGGGCCTCCTACGAGCAGTACTTC

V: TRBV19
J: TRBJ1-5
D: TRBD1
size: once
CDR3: CASRKGTGGQPQHF
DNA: TGTGCCAGTAGAAAAGGGACAGGGGGTCAGCCCCAGCATTTT

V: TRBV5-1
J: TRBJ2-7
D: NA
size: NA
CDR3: CASRPSGTSEQYF
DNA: TGCGCCAGCCGACCCTCGGGGACGAGCGAGCAGTACTTC